These 18 T cell receptor beta chains originate from one sample sequenced in a study of Ad26.COV2.S vaccination and SARS-CoV-2 variants (dated by TCRdb to the early 2020s). The library was produced with the immunoSEQ multiplex PCR assay. In its TCRdb copy, this immuneACCESS table keeps in-frame sequences only and misses some clones. Where compared with another copy, unresolved V genes explain less than half of these, and the others have no known cause. The sample table holds fewer than 800,000 clones, of which around 89% were seen once. Approximately 1.5% of the sample goes to the ten largest clones. The sample's treatment or condition label is to be understood as: some 20 received Ad26.COV2.S at low or high dose, single or two shots; about 5 received placebo; per-sample allocation not given. Repertoires of vaccine and placebo recipients were sequenced from samples collected on day 63 after the first injection.

Here the sequenced sample was peripheral blood, taken in a trial of Ad26.COV2.S vaccine versus placebo. Receptors were obtained from a person aged 18-60 years who received the Ad26.COV2.S COVID-19 vaccine or a placebo.

This clone was counted once. This chain links TRBV7-2 with TRBJ2-7; 9 nucleotides agree with TRBD2. CDR1 is SGHTA, CDR2 FQGNSA, per germline. CDR3 length: 18 amino acids. The trim removed 1 base at V and 0 bases at J, leaving 10 bases unmatched. The CDR3 sequence: CASSLGLAGRGNSYEQYF. CDR3 nucleotide sequence: TGTGCCAGCAGCTTAGGGCTAGCGGGAAGGGGTAACTCCTACGAGCAGTACTTC. The whole variable domain, remainder taken from reference TRBV7-2 and TRBJ2-7, is GAGVSQSPSNKVTEKGKDVELRCDPISGHTALYWYRQSLGQGLEFLIYFQGNSAPDKSGLPSDRFSAERTGGSVSTLTIQRTQQEDSAVYLCASSLGLAGRGNSYEQYFGPGTRLTVT.

The CDR3 DNA follows: TGTGCCAGCAGTTACCGCGACAGGGCCAGAGCTGAAGCTTTCTTT. Translation gives CASSYRDRARAEAFF. V gene TRBV6-2 or TRBV6-3 combines with J gene TRBJ1-1; 7 nucleotides line up with TRBD1. The CDR3 extends over 15 amino acids. The germline gives CDR1 MNHEY, CDR2 SVGEGT. The trim removed 2 bases at V and 6 bases at J, leaving 9 bases unmatched.

The chain employs TRBV2 and TRBJ1-5, with D hard to call. Germline V gene sequence: CDR1 SNHLY, CDR2 FYNNEI. V lost 8 bases and J 0 bases, leaving 11 bases between the germline ends. The CDR3 has 14 residues. Here the CDR3 reads CASRRDFSNQPQHF. As DNA, the CDR3 is TGTGCCAGCCGGAGGGATTTTAGCAATCAGCCCCAGCATTTT.

The gene calls are TRBV4-3 and TRBJ2-7, with D tentatively TRBD2 (5 bases). Per the germline V gene, CDR1 is LGHNA and CDR2 is YSLEER. V dropped 0 bases and J dropped 5 bases, with 11 bases sitting between them. CDR3 length: 14 amino acids. The CDR3 nucleotides are TGCGCCAGCAGCCAAGATCGGGGTCCCCACGAGCAGTACTTC. It specifies CASSQDRGPHEQYF.

V gene TRBV12-5 combines with J gene TRBJ1-5; the match to TRBD1 covers 9 bases. The germline V gene encodes CDR1 LGHNT and CDR2 FRNRAP. CDR3 length equals 17 residues. Trimming took 3 bases from V and 5 from J; bases not matched to a gene: 11. Here the CDR3 DNA reads TGTGCTAGTGGTTTTACCCGGGACAGGGTAATCGATCAGCCCCAGCATTTT. This codes for CASGFTRDRVIDQPQHF.

With respect to this clone: This sample includes further DNA sequences coding for the same CDR3. This chain joins TRBV27 and TRBJ1-5, with D uncertain. The germline V gene has CDR1 MNHEY and CDR2 SMNVEV (reference sequence). CDR3 length: 14 residues. The ends were cut back, 3 bases at V and 2 bases at J, with 8 bases in the middle. CDR3 nucleotides: TGTGCCAGCAGTTTGAGGGCCGGCAATCAGCCCCAGCATTTT. Protein sequence: CASSLRAGNQPQHF.

The chain joins TRBV10-3 to TRBJ1-4; a possible D gene is TRBD1 (5 bases). V lost 4 bases and J 8 bases, leaving 11 bases between the germline ends. Looked up from germline, CDR1 is ENHRY and CDR2 is SYGVKD. The length of the CDR3 is 13 residues. CDR3 DNA: TGTGCCATCAGTGGACAGTTAAGCGAAAAACTGTTTTTT. Translated, it gives CAISGQLSEKLFF.

The chain couples TRBV7-8 to TRBJ2-3; maybe TRBD2 (5 bases). Germline V gene data show CDR1 as SGHVS and CDR2 as FQNEAQ. The CDR3 extends over 15 amino acids. V shed 1 base and J shed 4 bases, with 12 bases lying between them. The CDR3 sequence is CASSLVWDSADTQYF. In nucleotides, the CDR3 is TGTGCCAGCAGCTTAGTCTGGGATAGCGCAGATACGCAGTATTTT.

This chain connects TRBV30 to TRBJ1-1; D ambiguous. The V gene's germline CDR1 is GTSNPN and CDR2 SVGIG (reference sequence). There are 16 residues in the CDR3. Between the trimmed V and J ends, which lost 0 bases and 1 base, there was a span of 15 bases. As DNA, the CDR3 is TGTGCCTGGAGTGTTATTTTTGGCAGAAAGAACACTGAAGCTTTCTTT. This sequence encodes CAWSVIFGRKNTEAFF.

V and J are TRBV30 and TRBJ2-2; 9 bases fit TRBD1. Germline V gene sequence: CDR1 GTSNPN, CDR2 SVGIG (reference sequence). This CDR3 region has 15 residues. V lost 3 bases, J lost 5 bases, and 7 bases stayed unmatched. CDR3 bases: TGTGCCTGGAGGCTCACAGGGGGCTATACCGGGGAGCTGTTTTTT. It encodes CAWRLTGGYTGELFF.

This clone has more than one count but fewer than ten. The chain couples TRBV4-3 to TRBJ2-1, with 11 bases matching TRBD2. CDR1 is LGHNA and CDR2 is YSLEER in the germline V gene. CDR3 size: 17 residues. The V and J ends lost 4 bases and 1 base, in that order; junction bases with no gene match: 6. The CDR3: CASSREASGGSYNEQFF. The CDR3 coding sequence is TGCGCCAGCAGCCGCGAAGCTAGCGGGGGGTCCTACAATGAGCAGTTCTTC.

V gene TRBV7-9 combines with J gene TRBJ2-1; D might be TRBD2 (6 bases). The germline V gene has CDR1 SEHNR and CDR2 FQNEAQ (reference sequence). The CDR3 is 16 residues long. V was trimmed by 5 bases and J by 8 bases, leaving 22 bases between them. The chain's CDR3 is CASSRSLLADGYEQFF. CDR3 nucleotides: TGTGCCAGCAGCCGCTCGCTACTAGCAGATGGGTATGAGCAGTTCTTC.

This clone was detected only once. The chain couples TRBV7-2 to TRBJ2-1; TRBD2 agrees at 8 bases. The V segment lost 0 bases and the J segment 2 bases; nucleotides outside the gene matches: 6. This CDR3 is built from 17 residues. Germline V gives CDR1 SGHTA, CDR2 FQGNSA. CDR3 sequence (DNA): TGTGCCAGCAGCTTAGCCCTTGCGGGGGGACCCTACAATGAGCAGTTCTTC. Residues: CASSLALAGGPYNEQFF. The complete variable domain, with remaining parts taken from reference TRBV7-2 and TRBJ2-1, reads GAGVSQSPSNKVTEKGKDVELRCDPISGHTALYWYRQSLGQGLEFLIYFQGNSAPDKSGLPSDRFSAERTGGSVSTLTIQRTQQEDSAVYLCASSLALAGGPYNEQFFGPGTRLTVL.

This clone occurred once. The V call is TRBV30, the J call TRBJ1-5; TRBD1 aligns across 8 bases. The CDR3 contains 16 residues. Germline trimming cut 0 bases from V and 0 bases from J; bases unmatched to any gene: 4. The V gene's germline CDR1 is GTSNPN and CDR2 SVGIG (reference sequence). The CDR3 reads CAWSVHRGISNQPQHF. CDR3 bases: TGTGCCTGGAGTGTACACAGGGGGATTAGCAATCAGCCCCAGCATTTT.

V is TRBV7-7 and J is TRBJ2-5, with D unresolved. Trimming stripped 5 bases from V and 2 bases from J, with 9 bases between. This CDR3 spans 13 amino acids. The germline gives CDR1 SSHAT, CDR2 FNYEAQ (reference sequence). In nucleotides, the CDR3 is TGTGCCAGCAGCCCGTTTGAACAAGAGACCCAGTACTTC. Translation gives CASSPFEQETQYF.

The chain combines TRBV7-2 with TRBJ1-3; no clear D. Germline CDR1 reads SGHTA; CDR2 reads FQGNSA. Trimming removed 5 bases from V and 4 bases from J, with 18 bases in between. This CDR3 spans 16 amino acids. The CDR3 spells CASSPESRIGGNTIYF. The CDR3 DNA reads as TGTGCCAGCAGCCCTGAGAGCAGGATTGGAGGAAACACCATATATTTT. Variable domain in full (rest from reference TRBV7-2 and TRBJ1-3): GAGVSQSPSNKVTEKGKDVELRCDPISGHTALYWYRQSLGQGLEFLIYFQGNSAPDKSGLPSDRFSAERTGGSVSTLTIQRTQQEDSAVYLCASSPESRIGGNTIYFGEGSWLTVV.

The rearrangement links TRBV30 to TRBJ1-6, with unresolved D. CDR3 length: 13 residues. Trimming removed 2 bases from V and 8 bases from J, with 10 bases in between. CDR1 is GTSNPN, CDR2 SVGIG, per germline (reference sequence). The CDR3: CAWSSEGDSPLHF. In DNA form, the CDR3 reads TGTGCCTGGAGTTCTGAGGGAGATTCACCCCTCCACTTT.

J is TRBJ2-1 and V is TRBV4-2; possibly TRBD1 or TRBD2 for D (5 bases each). Trimming pared 3 bases from V and 7 bases from J, leaving 25 bases between. Looked up from germline, CDR1 is LGHNA and CDR2 is YNFKEQ. The CDR3 has 18 amino acids. This CDR3 is CASSQGDPGKTFENEQFF. The CDR3 DNA is TGTGCCAGCAGCCAGGGGGACCCCGGGAAAACGTTCGAGAATGAGCAGTTCTTC.